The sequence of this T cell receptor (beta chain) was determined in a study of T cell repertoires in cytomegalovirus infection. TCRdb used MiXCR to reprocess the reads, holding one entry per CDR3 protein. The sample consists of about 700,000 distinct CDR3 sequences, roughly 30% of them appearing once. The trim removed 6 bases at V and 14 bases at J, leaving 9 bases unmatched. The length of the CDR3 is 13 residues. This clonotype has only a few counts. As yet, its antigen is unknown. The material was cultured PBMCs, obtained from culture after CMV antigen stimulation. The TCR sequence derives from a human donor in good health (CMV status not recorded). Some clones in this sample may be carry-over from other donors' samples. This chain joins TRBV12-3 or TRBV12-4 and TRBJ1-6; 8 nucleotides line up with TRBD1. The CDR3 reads CASSSDRGRALHF. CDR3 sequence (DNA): TGTGCCAGCAGCTCCGACAGGGGACGGGCCCTCCACTTT.